This T cell receptor (beta chain) derives from a study of cytomegalovirus exposure and HLA in healthy donors. Broader study findings: With later analysis, a missense DCLRE1C variant became linked to TCR beta V- and J-gene trimming. Based on reports, TCR beta sequences accurately predicted HLA-A and HLA-B alleles for most subjects. An Asian-associated ancestry cluster reportedly showed fewer N-insertions than the approximately 630-donor mean in a later analysis.

With regard to this clone: The antigen is undetermined.

CDR1 and CDR2 (germline): SGHNT, YYREEE (reference sequence). Trimming removed 2 bases at V and 4 bases at J, with 7 bases between. The length of the CDR3 is 13 residues. Amplification used 60 Vbeta primers and 13 Jbeta primers. Assay: immunoSEQ multiplex PCR; the TCRdb copy retains only in-frame clones and omits some. In the table there are 75,000 to 95,000 clones, about 66% of which are singletons. Sequences were obtained from PBMCs. The sequence was collected from a woman aged 50 to 65 in good health and CMV-seropositive. V and J are TRBV5-4 and TRBJ1-3, with a possible D match to TRBD1 (6 bases). The CDR3 sequence is CASSFRGGNTIYF. CDR3 sequence (DNA): TGTGCCAGCAGCTTCAGGGGCGGAAACACCATATATTTT.